Listed below are T cell receptor beta chains from one sample, sequenced in a study of blood T cell repertoires in COVID-19. TCRdb's copy holds only in-frame clones and misses some; the assay was immunoSEQ multiplex PCR. The table lists about 250,000 clones, about 88% of them singletons. What was sequenced was peripheral blood. These receptors came from a woman between 40 and 55 years old who had recovered from COVID-19. Each CDR3 is given with its conserved first and last residue. A D gene is named only where the DNA matches it firmly. Size is omitted from some rows. Given values are once, few, many or a class for expanded clones.

cdr3_aa cdr3_nt clone_size d_call j_call v_call
CASSQGGLAKNIQYF TGCGCCAGCAGCCAAGGGGGACTAGCCAAAAACATTCAGTACTTC once . TRBJ2-4 TRBV4-3
CASSLAGQGFYEQYF TGTGCCAGCAGCTTGGCGGGACAGGGGTTCTACGAGCAGTACTTC . TRBD1 TRBJ2-7 TRBV5-4
CASSRDFNEQFF TGTGCCAGCAGTCGGGACTTCAATGAGCAGTTCTTC once . TRBJ2-1 TRBV12-3/TRBV12-4
CSVIHRGSDTEAFF TGCAGCGTTATTCACAGGGGGTCGGACACTGAAGCTTTCTTT . TRBD1 TRBJ1-1 TRBV29-1
CASSPVGTAAYEQYF TGTGCCAGCTCACCCGTAGGGACAGCGGCTTACGAGCAGTACTTC once TRBD1 TRBJ2-7 TRBV18
CASSPPLRDRLRSNQPQHF TGTGCCAGTAGTCCCCCACTGCGGGACAGGCTAAGGAGCAATCAGCCCCAGCATTTT . TRBD1 TRBJ1-5 TRBV19
CASTLSNTGELFF TGTGCCAGCACTCTGAGCAACACCGGGGAGCTGTTTTTT . . TRBJ2-2 TRBV12-3/TRBV12-4
CASSGRVLGEQYF TGTGCCAGCAGCGGGCGGGTGCTCGGGGAGCAGTACTTC once . TRBJ2-7 TRBV5-6
CASSEIQGVGGYTF TGTGCCAGCAGTGAAATACAGGGAGTCGGCGGCTACACCTTC . . TRBJ1-2 TRBV6-4
CASSEGQGTYNEQFF TGTGCCAGCTCAGAGGGACAGGGGACGTACAATGAGCAGTTCTTC . TRBD1 TRBJ2-1 TRBV18
CASTWSYEQYF TGTGCCAGCACCTGGAGCTACGAGCAGTACTTC few . TRBJ2-7 TRBV2
CASSHRETDTQYF TGTGCCAGCAGCCACAGGGAAACAGATACGCAGTATTTT few . TRBJ2-3 TRBV6-2/TRBV6-3
CASRESPDTSYEQYF TGTGCCAGCAGAGAATCCCCTGACACCTCCTACGAGCAGTACTTC once . TRBJ2-7 TRBV7-6
CASSHSGKSDEQYF TGTGCCAGCAGCCATAGCGGGAAATCCGACGAGCAGTACTTC . TRBD2 TRBJ2-7 TRBV7-2
CASSLTGGHEQYF TGTGCCAGTAGTCTGACAGGCGGTCACGAGCAGTACTTC . . TRBJ2-7 TRBV19
CASRRVVNSPLHF TGTGCCAGCAGACGGGTCGTGAATTCACCCCTCCACTTT . . TRBJ1-6 TRBV6-5
CSAEGSTEAFF TGCAGTGCTGAAGGGAGCACTGAAGCTTTCTTT few . TRBJ1-1 TRBV20-1
CASGLAGVNEQFF TGTGCCAGCGGGCTAGCGGGGGTTAATGAGCAGTTCTTC . TRBD2 TRBJ2-1 TRBV7-2
CASSLSMTSGRAHEQYF TGTGCCAGCAGTTTATCCATGACTAGCGGGAGGGCTCACGAGCAGTACTTC . TRBD2 TRBJ2-7 TRBV27
CASSLLPGVNTEAFF TGCGCCAGCAGCCTCCTCCCCGGAGTGAACACTGAAGCTTTCTTT . . TRBJ1-1 TRBV4-1
CASRTTGMGYGYTF TGTGCCAGCAGGACGACAGGGATGGGCTATGGCTACACCTTC . TRBD1 TRBJ1-2 TRBV7-2
CASRGQGAYGYTF TGTGCCAGCAGGGGACAGGGGGCTTACGGCTACACCTTC few TRBD1 TRBJ1-2 TRBV6-5
CASSQPGSYNSPLHF TGTGCCAGCAGCCAACCAGGGTCCTATAATTCACCCCTCCACTTT few . TRBJ1-6 TRBV14
CASSLGLAASSTDTQYF TGCGCCAGCAGCTTAGGACTAGCGGCCAGTAGCACAGATACGCAGTATTTT . TRBD2 TRBJ2-3 TRBV5-1
CASSQEKRGEEDTQYF TGCGCCAGCAGCCAAGAAAAGCGGGGGGAGGAAGATACGCAGTATTTT once TRBD2 TRBJ2-3 TRBV4-3
CASSLRIEEQYF TGTGCCAGCAGCTTAAGGATTGAGGAGCAGTATTTT . . TRBJ2-3 TRBV13
CAISESGRPGNTEAFF TGTGCCATCAGTGAGTCCGGCAGGCCCGGGAACACTGAAGCTTTCTTT . . TRBJ1-1 TRBV10-3
CASSYRISGEYNEQFF TGTGCCAGCAGTTACCGGATCAGCGGGGAGTACAATGAGCAGTTCTTC . TRBD2 TRBJ2-1 TRBV6-5
CASSPAGQGFYEQYF TGCGCCAGCAGCCCAGCCGGACAGGGGTTCTACGAGCAGTACTTC . TRBD1 TRBJ2-7 TRBV4-1
CASSLAGTSRYNEQFF TGTGCCAGCAGCTTGGCCGGGACTAGCAGATACAATGAGCAGTTCTTC . TRBD2 TRBJ2-1 TRBV7-2
CASSMPGINEKLFF TGTGCCAGTAGTATGCCGGGGATTAATGAAAAACTGTTTTTT . . TRBJ1-4 TRBV19
CASSLEAGKNNEQFF TGCGCCAGCAGCTTGGAGGCAGGGAAAAACAATGAGCAGTTCTTC . . TRBJ2-1 TRBV5-1
CASSYIDRAKGNTIYF TGTGCCAGCAGTTATATCGACAGGGCGAAGGGAAACACCATATATTTT . TRBD1 TRBJ1-3 TRBV5-8
CASSSYPGLGSSHTQYF TGTGCCAGTAGTTCTTATCCGGGACTAGGAAGTTCTCATACGCAGTATTTT . TRBD2 TRBJ2-3 TRBV19
CASSLNRGPYEQYF TGTGCCAGCAGCTTAAACAGGGGCCCCTACGAGCAGTACTTC . TRBD1 TRBJ2-7 TRBV7-3
CASTGGGLEAFF TGTGCCAGTACAGGGGGAGGTCTGGAAGCTTTCTTT . TRBD1 TRBJ1-1 TRBV12-3/TRBV12-4
CASRRGQEGKDDSPLHF TGTGCAAGTCGCCGTGGGCAGGAAGGTAAGGATGATTCACCCCTCCACTTT . . TRBJ1-6 TRBV12-2
CASSDEGLGNQPQHF TGTGCCAGCAGTGACGAGGGTCTTGGCAATCAGCCCCAGCATTTT . . TRBJ1-5 TRBV2
CASSSQGAANYGYTF TGTGCCAGCAGCTCACAGGGGGCAGCTAACTATGGCTACACCTTC once TRBD1 TRBJ1-2 TRBV7-8
CASSFPFRGQYF TGTGCCAGCAGTTTCCCCTTTCGCGGGCAGTACTTC . . TRBJ2-7 TRBV12-3/TRBV12-4
CASSYSTSGSSYEQYF TGTGCCAGCAGTTACAGTACTAGCGGGAGCTCCTACGAGCAGTACTTC . TRBD2 TRBJ2-7 TRBV6-5
CASSRLGGENEQFF TGTGCCAGCAGCCGTCTGGGCGGGGAGAATGAGCAGTTCTTC . . TRBJ2-1 TRBV11-3
CSVGGQALSGANVLTF TGCAGCGTTGGTGGACAGGCGCTCTCTGGGGCCAACGTCCTGACTTTC . TRBD1 TRBJ2-6 TRBV29-1